The source of this TCR beta chain is a study of blood T cell repertoires in COVID-19. Repertoires were generated with immunoSEQ multiplex PCR, while TCRdb's copy carries only in-frame clones and drops some. The table includes 200,000 to 300,000 clones, roughly 90% detected once. The CDR3 consists of 14 residues. CDR1 SNHLY and CDR2 FYNNEI come from the germline V gene. With 6 bases clipped from V and 2 bases from J, the junction kept 6 bases outside the gene matches. This clone turned up a few times. Sequenced input: peripheral blood. The clonotype originates from a man in his 60s who had recovered from COVID-19. V is TRBV2 and J is TRBJ2-5; TRBD1 aligns across 7 bases. CDR3: CASRPGTAQETQYF. DNA for the CDR3: TGTGCCAGCAGACCCGGGACAGCGCAAGAGACCCAGTACTTC.